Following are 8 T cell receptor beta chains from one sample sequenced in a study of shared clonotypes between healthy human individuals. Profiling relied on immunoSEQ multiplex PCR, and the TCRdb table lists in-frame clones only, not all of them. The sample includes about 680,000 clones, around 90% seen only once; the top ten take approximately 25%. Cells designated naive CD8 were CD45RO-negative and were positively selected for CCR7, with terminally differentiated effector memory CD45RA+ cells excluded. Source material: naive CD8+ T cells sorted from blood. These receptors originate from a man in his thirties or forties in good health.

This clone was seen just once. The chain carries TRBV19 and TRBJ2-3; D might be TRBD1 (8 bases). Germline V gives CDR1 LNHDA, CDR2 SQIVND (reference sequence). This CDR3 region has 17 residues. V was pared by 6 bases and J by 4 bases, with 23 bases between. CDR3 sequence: CASRRSGGGQVADTQYF. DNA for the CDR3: TGTGCCAGTAGAAGATCAGGGGGGGGACAGGTCGCAGATACGCAGTATTTT.

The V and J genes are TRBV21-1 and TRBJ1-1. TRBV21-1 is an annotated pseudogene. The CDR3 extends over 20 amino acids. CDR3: CASSRSPLWRLPLTNTEAFF. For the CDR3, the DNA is TGTGCCAGCAGCAGAAGCCCTTTGTGGCGGCTCCCCTTAACGAACACTGAAGCTTTCTTT.

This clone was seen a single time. This CDR3 reads CASSLYSGQQFF. For the CDR3, the DNA is TGCGCCAGCAGCTTGTATAGCGGGCAGCAGTTCTTC. The gene calls are TRBV5-1 and TRBJ2-1; the match to TRBD2 covers 7 bases. Per germline, CDR1 SGHRS and CDR2 YFSETQ. This CDR3 region has 12 residues. The ends lost 1 base at V and 11 bases at J; junction bases unmatched: 3.

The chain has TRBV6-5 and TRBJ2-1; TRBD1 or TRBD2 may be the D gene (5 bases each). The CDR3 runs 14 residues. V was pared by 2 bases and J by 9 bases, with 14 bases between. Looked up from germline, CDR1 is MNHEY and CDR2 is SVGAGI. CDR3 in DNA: TGTGCCAGCAGTTACGACCCAGGGACGGGTGAGCAGTTCTTC. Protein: CASSYDPGTGEQFF.

CDR3 bases: TGTGCCAGCACTCCAGATGGACTAGCGGGAGTGGCTGACATTCAGTACTTC. It encodes CASTPDGLAGVADIQYF. This chain connects TRBV27 to TRBJ2-4; TRBD2 aligns across 13 bases. J gave up 8 bases and V 7 bases, and 14 bases lay outside the gene matches. The CDR3 sequence is 17 residues long. In germline, CDR1 is MNHEY, CDR2 SMNVEV (reference sequence).

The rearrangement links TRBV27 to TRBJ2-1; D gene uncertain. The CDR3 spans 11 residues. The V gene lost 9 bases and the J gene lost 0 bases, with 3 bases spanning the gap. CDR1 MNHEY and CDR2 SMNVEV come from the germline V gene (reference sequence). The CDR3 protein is CASHSYNEQFF. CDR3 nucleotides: TGTGCCAGTCACTCCTACAATGAGCAGTTCTTC.

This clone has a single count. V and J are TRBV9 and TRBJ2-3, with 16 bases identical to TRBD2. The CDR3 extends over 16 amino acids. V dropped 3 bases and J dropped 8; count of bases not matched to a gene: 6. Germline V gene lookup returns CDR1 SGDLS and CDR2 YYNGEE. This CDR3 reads CASSGGTSGRVGTQYF. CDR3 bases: TGTGCCAGCAGCGGCGGGACTAGCGGGAGGGTAGGTACGCAGTATTTT.

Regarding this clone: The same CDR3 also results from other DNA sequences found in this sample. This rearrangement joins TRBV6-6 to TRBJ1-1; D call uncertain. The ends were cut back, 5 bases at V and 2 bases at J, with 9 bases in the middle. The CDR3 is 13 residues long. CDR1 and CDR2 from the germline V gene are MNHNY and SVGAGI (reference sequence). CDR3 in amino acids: CASSAGKNTEAFF. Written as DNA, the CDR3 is TGTGCCAGCAGTGCGGGAAAAAACACTGAAGCTTTCTTT.